These 11 T cell receptor beta chains were all obtained from the same sample, sequenced in a study of blood T cells in healthy people across ages. A sample-barcoded 5' primer and a J-beta primer mix were used in a second PCR of roughly 7 to 12 cycles. TCRdb reanalysed the 5' RACE reads using MiXCR and keeps one entry per CDR3 protein. The sample shows around 1,000,000 distinct CDR3 sequences, approximately 25% of them seen only once. The data also belong to a second study, concerning T cells of mothers and their children.

Sequencing used blood. The origin of the receptors is a girl aged 2 to 10 in good health.

This chain uses TRBV29-1 with TRBJ1-4; weak D call: TRBD1 (6 bases). CDR3 size: 14 residues. Germline CDR1 SQVTM, CDR2 ANQGSEA. The V end lost 6 bases, the J end lost 5 bases, and 16 bases lay between the germline ends. As DNA, the CDR3 is TGCAGCGTCGCGACAGGTCAGGTCAATGAAAAACTGTTTTTT. Translating it yields CSVATGQVNEKLFF.

This clonotype has only a few counts. Compared with germline, one end of the junction differs, possibly owing to a read error. The rearrangement links TRBV11-3 to TRBJ2-3; 9 nucleotides match TRBD1. The CDR3 sequence is 15 residues long. CDR1 is SGHNT, CDR2 YENEEA, per germline. This chain's CDR3 is CANSPRDREIDTQYF. The CDR3, as DNA: TGTGCCAACAGCCCACGGGACAGGGAAATAGATACGCAGTATTTT.

The V gene is TRBV4-1, the J gene TRBJ1-2; D gene uncertain. Germline CDR1 reads MGHRA; CDR2 reads YSYEKL. The V and J ends lost 1 base and 5 bases respectively, with 11 bases between them. The CDR3 covers 14 residues. The CDR3 region is CASSQVGDLYGYTF. The CDR3 DNA is TGCGCCAGCAGCCAAGTTGGAGACCTGTATGGCTACACCTTC.

The chain is built from TRBV29-1 and TRBJ2-2; D not resolved. V shed 2 bases and J shed 6 bases, with 7 bases lying between them. CDR3 length equals 12 residues. Per germline, CDR1 SQVTM and CDR2 ANQGSEA. CDR3 sequence reads: CSVESGAGELFF. The CDR3 bases are TGCAGCGTTGAAAGTGGCGCCGGGGAGCTGTTTTTT.

This clonotype has a handful of counts. The genes are TRBV7-9 and TRBJ1-2; no definite D call. Trimming cost V 1 base and J 7 bases, with 10 bases left between them. Germline CDR1 is SEHNR and CDR2 is FQNEAQ (reference sequence). This CDR3 has 13 amino acids. CDR3 DNA sequence: TGTGCCAGCAGCTTAGGATTGCGTGGTGGCTACACCTTC. The encoded protein is CASSLGLRGGYTF.

The chain couples TRBV20-1 to TRBJ1-3, with D unresolved. V lost 0 bases and J lost 3, with 6 bases in between. The CDR3 has 13 amino acids. In germline, CDR1 is DFQATT, CDR2 SNEGSKA (reference sequence). This CDR3 is CSARDRDGNTIYF. In DNA form, the CDR3 reads TGCAGTGCTAGAGACAGAGATGGAAACACCATATATTTT.

This clonotype was counted once. The rearrangement joins TRBV9 to TRBJ2-2; possible D gene TRBD2, 5 bases. Trimming pared 0 bases from V and 6 bases from J, leaving 9 bases between. From germline, CDR1 is SGDLS and CDR2 YYNGEE. The length of the CDR3 is 14 residues. The CDR3 DNA follows: TGTGCCAGCAGCGTAGGCGGGCCTGCCGGGGAGCTGTTTTTT. Encoded protein: CASSVGGPAGELFF.

V is TRBV7-2 and J is TRBJ1-4; D not certain. CDR1 and CDR2 from the germline V gene are SGHTA and FQGNSA. With 1 base removed from V and 7 bases from J, the gap between germline ends came to 10 bases. The CDR3 is 14 amino acids. CDR3 residues: CASSLGAVGEKLFF. CDR3 bases: TGTGCCAGCAGCTTAGGGGCGGTTGGTGAAAAACTGTTTTTT.

This rearrangement joins TRBV24-1 to TRBJ1-2, with D maybe TRBD1 (5 bases). Trimming stripped 3 bases from V and 8 bases from J, with 9 bases between. The CDR3 length is 12 residues. Germline lookup yields CDR1 KGHDR and CDR2 SFDVKD. The DNA of the CDR3 is TGTGCCACCAGTGATCCAGGGAGAGGCTACACCTTC. Its translation: CATSDPGRGYTF.

V is TRBV6-6 and J is TRBJ2-5; D unclear. The J call may be mistaken, given a closer DNA end match to TRBJ2-7. CDR1 MNHNY and CDR2 SVGAGI come from the germline V gene (reference sequence). This CDR3 is 15 amino acids long. The CDR3 nucleotides are TGTGCCAGCAGTTTTTTGTACCTAAGTATCTACGAGCAGTACTTC. Translated: CASSFLYLSIYEQYF.

This clonotype turned up a few times. The chain is built from TRBV7-9 and TRBJ2-7; possible D gene TRBD1, 6 bases. The CDR3 is 14 amino acids. Trimming cost V 5 bases and J 2 bases, with 13 bases left between them. Germline values: CDR1 SEHNR, CDR2 FQNEAQ (reference sequence). DNA for the CDR3: TGTGCCAGCAGCAATCGGGACACTACCTACGAGCAGTACTTC. It is translated as CASSNRDTTYEQYF.